What follows are 25 T cell receptor beta chains derived from one specimen sequenced in a study of molecular identifiers for immune sequencing clone quantification. MiXCR, applied by TCRdb to the PCR reads, yields one record per CDR3 protein. Of roughly 630,000 distinct CDR3 sequences listed, roughly 27% are singletons. Source material: naive CD8+ T cells from blood, with Jurkat cell RNA spiked in. Subset defined: FACS-sorted CD8+CD4-CCR7+CD45RA+ naive T cells. The receptor set was obtained from a human donor in good health. Some libraries in this study had Jurkat cell RNA spiked in.

CDR3 sequence (DNA): TGTGCCAGCAGACTAGGGGGCTCCATCTATGGCTACACCTTC. This gives the protein CASRLGGSIYGYTF. V usage is TRBV27 and J usage is TRBJ1-2; TRBD1 matches at 7 bases. This CDR3 comprises 14 residues. J lost 4 bases, V lost 6 bases, and 8 bases had no gene match. Germline CDR1 and CDR2: MNHEY and SMNVEV (reference sequence).

The chain is built from TRBV15 and TRBJ1-1; 9 nucleotides agree with TRBD1. V shed 5 bases, J shed 6 bases, and the junction held 7 bases outside the gene matches. The CDR3 spans 14 residues. Germline V gene data show CDR1 as LNHNV and CDR2 as YYDKDF (reference sequence). The CDR3 spells CATSGYRGHAEAFF. Here the CDR3 DNA reads TGTGCCACCAGCGGCTACAGGGGGCATGCTGAAGCTTTCTTT.

The J gene is TRBJ2-3, the V gene TRBV7-2; D unresolved. Germline V CDR1 and CDR2: SGHTA, FQGNSA. This CDR3 is built from 17 residues. V lost 8 bases to trimming and J lost 0 bases, with 21 bases between them. The CDR3 sequence is CASRRRGRHQSTDTQYF. CDR3 coding DNA: TGTGCCAGCCGCAGGCGCGGCCGACACCAGAGCACAGATACGCAGTATTTT.

The chain employs TRBV4-1 and TRBJ2-2, with D perhaps given as TRBD1 or TRBD2 (5 bases each). The CDR3 has 16 residues. V was cut by 3 bases and J by 0 bases, with 11 bases left in between. Germline CDR1 and CDR2: MGHRA and YSYEKL. CDR3 nucleotide sequence: TGCGCCAGCAGCCACTGGGACGGTGCGAACACCGGGGAGCTGTTTTTT. Amino acids: CASSHWDGANTGELFF.

This chain uses TRBV30 with TRBJ2-5, with 7 bases lining up with TRBD2. V lost 3 bases to trimming and J lost 0 bases; unmatched junction nucleotides: 7. Germline values: CDR1 GTSNPN, CDR2 SVGIG (reference sequence). This CDR3 comprises 15 residues. The CDR3 DNA sequence: TGTGCCTGGAGGTCTGTGGGGGGGTACCAAGAGACCCAGTACTTC. Translating it yields CAWRSVGGYQETQYF.

About this clonotype: A much larger clone lies one base from this, so it may be a read error. The DNA for the CDR3 is TGTGCCAGCAGGGGCTGGACTAGCAGGGGGGCAATAGATACGCAGTATTTT. Its translation: CASRGWTSRGAIDTQYF. J is TRBJ2-3 and V is TRBV6-6, with D possibly TRBD2 on 8 matching bases. CDR1 and CDR2 (germline): MNHNY, SVGAGI (reference sequence). The V end was cut by 6 bases, the J end by 5 bases, with 24 bases between. The length of the CDR3 is 17 residues.

The CDR3, as DNA: TGTGCCAGCAGTTGGGCAGCCTCCTACGAGCAGTACTTC. Translating gives CASSWAASYEQYF. The chain combines TRBV6-2 or TRBV6-3 with TRBJ2-7; D is unresolved. The CDR3 totals 13 residues. Germline lookup yields CDR1 MNHEY and CDR2 SVGEGT. Trimming removed 4 bases at V and 0 bases at J, with 7 bases between.

The gene calls are TRBV4-3 and TRBJ2-2, with 13 bases aligning to TRBD2. V gave up 10 bases and J gave up 6 bases; unmatched junction bases: 8. The CDR3 extends over 15 amino acids. Germline V CDR1 and CDR2: LGHNA, YSLEER. The CDR3 DNA reads as TGCGCCACGGGCACGGGACTAGCGGGATCCGGGGAGCTGTTTTTT. Its translation: CATGTGLAGSGELFF.

This clonotype was seen at least ten times. The rearrangement links TRBV27 to TRBJ2-3; 13 nucleotides line up with TRBD2. V lost 6 bases and J lost 1; bases outside the gene matches: 4. CDR3 size: 16 residues. Germline V gene data show CDR1 as MNHEY and CDR2 as SMNVEV (reference sequence). CDR3 residues: CASSPGLAGGTDTQYF. CDR3 DNA: TGTGCCAGCAGCCCTGGACTAGCGGGGGGCACAGATACGCAGTATTTT.

The count of this clonotype is one. Given a much more abundant clone one base away, this may be a read error. V usage is TRBV24-1 and J usage is TRBJ2-1, with 8 positions matching TRBD1. Germline CDR1 reads KGHDR; CDR2 reads SFDVKD. The V gene end was trimmed by 5 bases and the J gene end by 8 bases; junction bases not matched to a gene: 16. This CDR3 contains 17 residues. CDR3 DNA: TGTGCCACCAGTGGTGTCCCCAGGGGGCAACTGGTAGATGAGCAGTTCTTC. This codes for CATSGVPRGQLVDEQFF.

This clonotype turned up a few times. The chain has TRBV28 and TRBJ1-1; D is perhaps TRBD1 (5 bases). This CDR3 is 15 amino acids long. From germline, CDR1 is MDHEN and CDR2 SYDVKM. Trimming took 1 base from V and 3 from J, leaving 12 bases between them. The CDR3 here is CASSLLRGGDTEAFF. CDR3 nucleotide sequence: TGTGCCAGCAGTTTATTACGGGGGGGTGACACTGAAGCTTTCTTT.

As to this clonotype: Given a much more abundant clone one base away, this may be a read error. The chain recombines TRBV5-3 with TRBJ2-7, with no clear D. TRBV5-3 is labeled an ORF, and its function is uncertain. CDR3 length: 14 residues. The CDR3 nucleotides read TGTGCCAGCAGCTTGGAGAGTCCCGGCAACGAGCAGTACTTC. It yields the protein CASSLESPGNEQYF.

As for this clonotype: A much larger clone sits a single nucleotide away, making a read error possible. V is TRBV30 and J is TRBJ1-1; 7 nucleotides match TRBD1. The V gene end was trimmed by 5 bases and the J gene end by 4 bases; junction bases not matched to a gene: 13. CDR1 is GTSNPN, CDR2 SVGIG, per germline (reference sequence). This CDR3 region has 15 residues. CDR3 DNA: TGTGCCTGGGTTACAGGGGAAAGGGCGGCCACTGAAGCTTTCTTT. This translates into CAWVTGERAATEAFF.

This chain joins TRBV7-8 and TRBJ2-2; possible D gene TRBD1, 6 bases. From germline, CDR1 is SGHVS and CDR2 FQNEAQ. The ends were cut back, 10 bases at V and 3 bases at J, with 21 bases in the middle. CDR3 length: 16 residues. The CDR3 DNA reads as TGTGCCATCTTACAGGGCATTAAATCACACACCGGGGAGCTGTTTTTT. It yields the protein CAILQGIKSHTGELFF. Based on the CDR3 plus reference TRBV7-8 and TRBJ2-2, the full variable domain is GAGVSQSPRYKVAKRGQDVALRCDPISGHVSLFWYQQALGQGPEFLTYFQNEAQLDKSGLPSDRFFAERPEGSVSTLKIQRTQQEDSAVYLCAILQGIKSHTGELFFGEGSRLTVL.

V and J are TRBV20-1 and TRBJ2-7; D is unclear. The CDR3 contains 14 residues. From germline, CDR1 is DFQATT and CDR2 SNEGSKA (reference sequence). V gave up 0 bases and J gave up 0 bases, with 9 bases separating them. DNA for the CDR3: TGCAGTGCTAGAGATCATCGGACCTCCTACGAGCAGTACTTC. It is translated as CSARDHRTSYEQYF.

In this sample, this clonotype turned up many times. The chain uses TRBV5-1 and TRBJ2-7; 9 positions agree with TRBD2. Germline values: CDR1 SGHRS, CDR2 YFSETQ. Trimming removed 2 bases from V and 0 bases from J; junction bases left unmatched: 21. The length of the CDR3 is 21 residues. The CDR3: CASSFGLAGTVGGEGSYEQYF. The CDR3 DNA is TGCGCCAGCAGCTTCGGGCTAGCGGGGACGGTCGGGGGAGAAGGCTCCTACGAGCAGTACTTC.

This clonotype was seen a few times. V usage is TRBV12-3 or TRBV12-4 and J usage is TRBJ2-3, with D uncertain. The CDR3 loop spans 14 amino acids. Trimming shortened V by 3 bases and J by 3 bases, and 10 bases separated the two germline ends. CDR3 loop: CASSLGPRTDTQYF. The CDR3 DNA reads TGTGCCAGCAGTTTGGGCCCTCGAACAGATACGCAGTATTTT.

This clonotype occurred many times. The CDR3 DNA reads as TGTGCCAGCAGTTTCCGGGCGTTCACAGATACGCAGTATTTT. Its protein is CASSFRAFTDTQYF. This chain links TRBV12-3 or TRBV12-4 with TRBJ2-3; D not certain. The CDR3 runs 14 residues. V was pared by 3 bases and J by 2 bases, with 9 bases between.

This clonotype was recorded many times. The chain joins TRBV27 to TRBJ2-3; the match to TRBD2 covers 11 bases. With 6 bases clipped from V and 0 bases from J, the junction kept 8 bases outside the gene matches. Germline CDR1 MNHEY, CDR2 SMNVEV (reference sequence). This CDR3 is built from 17 residues. The CDR3 nucleotides are TGTGCCAGCAGCGTTGGGACTAGCGGTACTAGCACAGATACGCAGTATTTT. This encodes CASSVGTSGTSTDTQYF.

Ten or more counts support this clonotype. This chain uses TRBV9 with TRBJ1-5; TRBD1 matches at 10 bases. V was pared by 3 bases and J by 11 bases, with 5 bases of the junction left unmatched. The length of the CDR3 is 13 residues. Germline V CDR1 and CDR2: SGDLS, YYNGEE. In DNA, the CDR3 is TGTGCCAGCAGCGGACAGGGGGCCTTGACCCAGCATTTT. Amino acid sequence: CASSGQGALTQHF.

With respect to this clonotype: Given a much more abundant clone one base away, this may be a read error. This rearrangement joins TRBV5-1 to TRBJ2-7, with TRBD1 matching 9 bases. The CDR3 is 17 amino acids. The germline V gene has CDR1 SGHRS and CDR2 YFSETQ. The junction had 20 bases not matched to a gene; V was cut back by 4 bases and J by 9 bases. CDR3 in DNA: TGCGCCAGCAGCCTCGACCTACCCGGGACAGGGCACCTCGTGCAGTACTTC. Amino acid sequence: CASSLDLPGTGHLVQYF.

This chain links TRBV5-6 with TRBJ1-1, with D hard to call. CDR3 size: 12 residues. Germline assignment: CDR1 SGHDT and CDR2 YYEEEE. V was shortened by 3 bases and J by 5 bases, with 8 bases between the two germline ends. Here the CDR3 reads CASSWVGTEAFF. The CDR3 DNA reads TGTGCCAGCAGCTGGGTGGGAACTGAAGCTTTCTTT.

This clonotype was seen more than once but under ten times. The V gene is TRBV28, the J gene TRBJ2-7; D perhaps matches TRBD1 (6 bases). V gave up 5 bases and J gave up 7 bases, with 18 bases separating them. CDR1 is MDHEN, CDR2 SYDVKM, per germline. CDR3 length equals 14 residues. The CDR3 sequence: CASSPWTELLEQYF. Here the CDR3 DNA reads TGTGCCAGCAGTCCCTGGACAGAGCTCTTAGAGCAGTACTTC.

Worth noting for this clonotype: It may be a read error: a sequence one base away is much more abundant. V usage is TRBV3-1 and J usage is TRBJ2-6; D not resolved. Germline CDR1 is LGHDT and CDR2 is YNNKEL (reference sequence). V was cut by 4 bases and J by 1 base, with 14 bases left in between. The CDR3 consists of 17 residues. The CDR3 DNA follows: TGTGCCAGCAGCCGAATAACAGAATGGTCTGGGGCCAACGTCCTGACTTTC. Translating gives CASSRITEWSGANVLTF.

On this clonotype itself: Mismatch with germline at one junction end may stem from a read error. The gene calls are TRBV4-3 and TRBJ2-3, with D tentatively TRBD1 or TRBD2 (5 bases each). Germline V gene sequence: CDR1 LGHNA, CDR2 YSLEER. The CDR3 runs 15 residues. As DNA, the CDR3 is TGCGCCAGCAGCCAAGGGGGGTTTGGAACACATACGCAGTCTTTT. This encodes CASSQGGFGTHTQSF.